Listed here are 22 T cell receptor beta chains from one sample, sequenced in a study of T cell changes during pregnancy in multiple sclerosis. TCRdb's table, derived via immunoSEQ multiplex PCR, lists solely in-frame clones and lacks some. The sample holds roughly 74,000 clones, around 85% seen once. Here the sequenced sample was peripheral blood, taken before pregnancy. The receptors here all came from a female donor with multiple sclerosis, enrolled in a pregnancy study.

The chain combines TRBV29-1 with TRBJ2-7, with 9 nucleotides matching TRBD2. The CDR3 extends over 20 amino acids. V dropped 4 bases and J dropped 4; count of bases not matched to a gene: 26. CDR1 and CDR2 (germline): SQVTM, ANQGSEA. The CDR3 loop is CSVGGLATSHSPYRDYEQYF. The CDR3 DNA reads TGCAGCGTTGGGGGACTAGCTACCAGCCATAGCCCCTATAGGGATTACGAGCAGTACTTC.

The chain couples TRBV5-4 to TRBJ1-1; TRBD1 aligns across 10 bases. The germline CDR1 and CDR2 sequences are SGHNT and YYREEE (reference sequence). This CDR3 region has 17 residues. V trimming: 7 bases; J trimming: 1 base; junction bases outside the gene matches: 13. CDR3 DNA sequence: TGTGCCAGCCTTCCACCCGGGACAGGGGACGCGAACACTGAAGCTTTCTTT. Translation gives CASLPPGTGDANTEAFF.

The chain uses TRBV11-2 and TRBJ2-3; the D gene is possibly TRBD2 (7 bases). The CDR3 is 16 amino acids. The germline V gene encodes CDR1 SGHAT and CDR2 FQNNGV. The V and J ends lost 1 base and 5 bases respectively, with 16 bases between them. The CDR3 reads CASSLGWGGHGDTQYF. In DNA form, the CDR3 reads TGTGCCAGCAGCTTAGGTTGGGGGGGCCATGGAGATACGCAGTATTTT. The full variable domain, its missing parts supplied by reference TRBV11-2 and TRBJ2-3, is EAGVAQSPRYKIIEKRQSVAFWCNPISGHATLYWYQQILGQGPKLLIQFQNNGVVDDSQLPKDRFSAERLKGVDSTLKIQPAKLEDSAVYLCASSLGWGGHGDTQYFGPGTRLTVL.

Only one count was recorded for this clone. This chain connects TRBV19 to TRBJ2-1; TRBD1 aligns across 8 bases. Germline V lookup: CDR1 LNHDA, CDR2 SQIVND (reference sequence). This CDR3 is 14 amino acids long. Trimming cost V 4 bases and J 4 bases; bases outside gene matches: 3. Written as DNA, the CDR3 is TGTGCCAGTAGTACGGGGACAGGATACAATGAGCAGTTCTTC. Translating gives CASSTGTGYNEQFF.

The chain joins TRBV7-9 to TRBJ1-1, with 7 nucleotides matching TRBD1. The CDR3 is 14 amino acids. With V trimmed by 7 bases and J by 4 bases, 9 bases remained unmatched. The germline gives CDR1 SEHNR, CDR2 FQNEAQ (reference sequence). The CDR3 bases are TGTGCCAGCACCGTACTTACAGGGGTCACTGAAGCTTTCTTT. It translates to CASTVLTGVTEAFF.

V and J are TRBV18 and TRBJ1-5, with a possible D match to TRBD1 (5 bases). The ends were cut back, 3 bases at V and 4 bases at J, with 7 bases in the middle. This CDR3 comprises 13 residues. Germline V CDR1 and CDR2: KGHSH, LQKENI. The CDR3 is CASSPDRNQPQHF. The CDR3 DNA is TGTGCCAGCTCACCTGACAGAAATCAGCCCCAGCATTTT.

This chain links TRBV25-1 with TRBJ2-3, with 15 bases lining up with TRBD2. Germline CDR1 reads MGHDK; CDR2 reads SYGVNS. This CDR3 is 18 amino acids long. The V and J ends lost 6 bases and 1 base, in that order; junction bases with no gene match: 8. The CDR3 loop is CASSLGTSGGTGTDTQYF. The CDR3 nucleotides are TGTGCCAGCAGCCTCGGGACTAGCGGGGGGACGGGCACAGATACGCAGTATTTT.

DNA for the CDR3: TGTGCCAGCAGCTTCCCCGACAGGGGCCTCTACGAGCAGTACTTC. It translates to CASSFPDRGLYEQYF. The rearrangement joins TRBV7-2 to TRBJ2-7; 8 bases are a match to TRBD1. The CDR3 length is 15 residues. V lost 3 bases, J lost 3 bases, and 7 bases stayed unmatched. Germline V gene data show CDR1 as SGHTA and CDR2 as FQGNSA.

The rearrangement joins TRBV14 to TRBJ2-1; 12 positions match TRBD2. The CDR3 runs 19 residues. Germline lookup yields CDR1 SGHDN and CDR2 FVKESK. J was trimmed by 0 bases and V by 5 bases; bases with no gene match: 11. This CDR3 reads CASSFRLAGDLASYNEQFF. The CDR3 DNA is TGTGCCAGCAGCTTCAGACTAGCGGGGGACTTAGCCTCCTACAATGAGCAGTTCTTC.

The rearrangement joins TRBV6-5 to TRBJ1-4, with D perhaps matching TRBD1 (5 bases). The CDR3 sequence is 15 residues long. The ends were cut back, 0 bases at V and 6 bases at J, with 11 bases in the middle. Germline CDR1 MNHEY, CDR2 SVGAGI. CDR3 nucleotides: TGTGCCAGCAGTTACTCGGGGGGTAACGATGAAAAACTGTTTTTT. Translation: CASSYSGGNDEKLFF.

V and J are TRBV30 and TRBJ1-1; TRBD1 is a possible D gene (6 bases). The V end was cut by 5 bases, the J end by 4 bases, with 8 bases between. CDR1 GTSNPN and CDR2 SVGIG come from the germline V gene (reference sequence). The CDR3 is 11 residues long. CDR3 loop: CAWEQGTEAFF. For the CDR3, the DNA is TGTGCCTGGGAACAGGGCACTGAAGCTTTCTTT. Based on the CDR3 plus reference TRBV30 and TRBJ1-1, the full variable domain is SQTIHQWPATLVQPVGSPLSLECTVEGTSNPNLYWYRQAAGRGLQLLFYSVGIGQISSEVPQNLSASRPQDRQFILSSKKLLLSDSGFYLCAWEQGTEAFFGQGTRLTVV.

The chain has TRBV10-3 and TRBJ1-1, with D perhaps matching TRBD1 (5 bases). CDR1 ENHRY and CDR2 SYGVKD come from the germline V gene. Deletions cut 10 bases from V and 2 bases from J, with 14 bases between. This CDR3 spans 13 amino acids. Here the CDR3 reads CATQQARNTEAFF. The CDR3 DNA reads as TGTGCCACGCAACAGGCCAGAAACACTGAAGCTTTCTTT.

The J gene is TRBJ2-2, the V gene TRBV5-4; possibly TRBD1 for D (5 bases). V gave up 5 bases and J gave up 8 bases, with 13 bases separating them. The germline V gene encodes CDR1 SGHNT and CDR2 YYREEE (reference sequence). CDR3 size: 13 residues. CDR3 nucleotide sequence: TGTGCCAGCAGGCAGGGAATTGTGGGGGAGCTGTTTTTT. Its translation is CASRQGIVGELFF.

The chain recombines TRBV6-5 with TRBJ2-7; TRBD1 matches at 8 bases. Per the germline V gene, CDR1 is MNHEY and CDR2 is SVGAGI. V dropped 4 bases and J dropped 1; count of bases not matched to a gene: 6. This CDR3 has 15 residues. In nucleotides, the CDR3 is TGTGCCAGCAGTTCGGACAGGGAGAGTTCCTACGAGCAGTACTTC. It yields the protein CASSSDRESSYEQYF.

The chain combines TRBV7-2 with TRBJ1-5; the D is unclear. The CDR3 length is 14 residues. CDR1 is SGHTA and CDR2 is FQGNSA in the germline V gene. V lost 5 bases to trimming and J lost 2 bases, with 10 bases between them. The CDR3 region is CASSRAEGNQPQHF. DNA of the CDR3: TGTGCCAGCAGCCGGGCGGAGGGCAATCAGCCCCAGCATTTT.

This clone showed up just once. The chain combines TRBV11-1 with TRBJ2-7; D unresolved. Germline CDR1 is SGHAT and CDR2 is FQDESV (reference sequence). V lost 1 base and J 1 base, leaving 11 bases between the germline ends. The length of the CDR3 is 15 residues. The CDR3, as DNA: TGTGCCAGCAGCTTAGAAGTGACTTGGTCCTACGAGCAGTACTTC. Amino acids: CASSLEVTWSYEQYF.

In nucleotides, the CDR3 is TGTGCCAGTAGTATCCGGCAGGGAACGAACACCGGGGAGCTGTTTTTT. Its translation is CASSIRQGTNTGELFF. V usage is TRBV19 and J usage is TRBJ2-2; TRBD1 might be the D (5 bases). Germline CDR1 LNHDA, CDR2 SQIVND (reference sequence). Trimming cost V 3 bases and J 0 bases, with 11 bases left between them. The CDR3 is 16 amino acids.

The chain has TRBV19 and TRBJ1-3; D not certain. Germline V CDR1 and CDR2: LNHDA, SQIVND (reference sequence). CDR3 length equals 13 residues. V lost 9 bases, J lost 1 base, and 10 bases lay in between. The CDR3 DNA follows: TGTGCCAGCAGGCCCCTGTCTGGAAACACCATATATTTT. Translation gives CASRPLSGNTIYF.

This chain links TRBV27 with TRBJ2-2, with D tentatively TRBD2 (5 bases). Germline loops: CDR1 MNHEY, CDR2 SMNVEV (reference sequence). The V gene lost 6 bases and the J gene lost 2 bases, with 10 bases spanning the gap. This CDR3 is 14 amino acids long. The CDR3 loop is CASRVLGNTGELFF. The CDR3, as DNA: TGTGCCAGCAGAGTACTAGGTAACACCGGGGAGCTGTTTTTT.

The chain is built from TRBV7-3 and TRBJ2-1; 8 nucleotides align to TRBD2. V was pared by 3 bases and J by 9 bases, with 4 bases of the junction left unmatched. This CDR3 is built from 13 residues. The V gene's germline CDR1 is SGHTA and CDR2 FQGTGA. CDR3 in DNA: TGTGCCAGCAGCTTCGGGGGGGCCTCTGAGCAGTTCTTC. The encoded protein is CASSFGGASEQFF.

The V gene is TRBV27, the J gene TRBJ2-7; TRBD1 matches at 9 bases. The CDR3 is made up of 19 amino acids. The V segment lost 7 bases and the J segment 2 bases; nucleotides outside the gene matches: 21. The germline V gene has CDR1 MNHEY and CDR2 SMNVEV (reference sequence). The CDR3 here is CASTSSHRGLRGRTYEQYF. The CDR3 DNA reads as TGTGCCAGCACTTCCTCCCACAGGGGGCTTCGGGGGAGGACCTACGAGCAGTACTTC.

This rearrangement joins TRBV6-6 to TRBJ1-2; D is uncertain. The V end lost 4 bases, the J end lost 8 bases, and 17 bases lay between the germline ends. The CDR3 extends over 14 amino acids. Germline loops: CDR1 MNHNY, CDR2 SVGAGI (reference sequence). CDR3 region: CASSSRWTAGGYTF. In DNA, the CDR3 is TGTGCCAGCAGTTCCAGATGGACGGCGGGGGGCTACACCTTC.